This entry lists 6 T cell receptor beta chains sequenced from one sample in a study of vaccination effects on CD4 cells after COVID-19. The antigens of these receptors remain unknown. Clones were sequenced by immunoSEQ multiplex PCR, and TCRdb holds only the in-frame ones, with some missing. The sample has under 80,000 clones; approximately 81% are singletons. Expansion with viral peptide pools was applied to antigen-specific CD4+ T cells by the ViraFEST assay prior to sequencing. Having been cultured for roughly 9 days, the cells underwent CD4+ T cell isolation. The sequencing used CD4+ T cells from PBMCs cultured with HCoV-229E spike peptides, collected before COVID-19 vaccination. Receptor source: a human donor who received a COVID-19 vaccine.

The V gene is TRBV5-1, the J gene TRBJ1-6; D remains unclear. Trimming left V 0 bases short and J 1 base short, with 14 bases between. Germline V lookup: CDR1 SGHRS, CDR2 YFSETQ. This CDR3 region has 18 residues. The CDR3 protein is CASSLARAAGSYNSPLHF. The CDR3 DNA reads TGCGCCAGCAGCTTGGCACGGGCGGCCGGTTCCTATAATTCACCCCTCCACTTT.

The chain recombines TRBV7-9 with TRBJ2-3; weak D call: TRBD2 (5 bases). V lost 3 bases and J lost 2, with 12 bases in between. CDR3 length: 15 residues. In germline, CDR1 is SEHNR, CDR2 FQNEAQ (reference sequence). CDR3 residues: CASSLGSGVTDTQYF. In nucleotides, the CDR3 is TGTGCCAGCAGCTTGGGGAGTGGGGTCACAGATACGCAGTATTTT.

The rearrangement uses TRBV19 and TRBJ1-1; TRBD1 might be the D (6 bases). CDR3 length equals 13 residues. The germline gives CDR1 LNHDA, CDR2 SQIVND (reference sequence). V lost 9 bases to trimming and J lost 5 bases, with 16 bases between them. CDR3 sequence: CASPRQVMTEAFF. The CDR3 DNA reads TGTGCCAGCCCCCGACAGGTTATGACTGAAGCTTTCTTT.

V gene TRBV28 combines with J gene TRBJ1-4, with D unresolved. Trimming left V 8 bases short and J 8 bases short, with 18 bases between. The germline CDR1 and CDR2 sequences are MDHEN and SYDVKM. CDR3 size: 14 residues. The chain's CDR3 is CASSFGPTGEKLFF. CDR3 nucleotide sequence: TGTGCCAGCTCCTTCGGGCCAACGGGCGAAAAACTGTTTTTT. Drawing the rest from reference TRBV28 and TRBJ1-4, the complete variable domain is DVKVTQSSRYLVKRTGEKVFLECVQDMDHENMFWYRQDPGLGLRLIYFSYDVKMKEKGDIPEGYSVSREKKERFSLILESASTNQTSMYLCASSFGPTGEKLFFGSGTQLSVL.

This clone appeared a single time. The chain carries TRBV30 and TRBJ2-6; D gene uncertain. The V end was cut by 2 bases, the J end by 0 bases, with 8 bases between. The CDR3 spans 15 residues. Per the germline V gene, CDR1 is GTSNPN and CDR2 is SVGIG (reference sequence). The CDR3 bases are TGTGCCTGGAGTAAACGCCGCTCTGGGGCCAACGTCCTGACTTTC. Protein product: CAWSKRRSGANVLTF.

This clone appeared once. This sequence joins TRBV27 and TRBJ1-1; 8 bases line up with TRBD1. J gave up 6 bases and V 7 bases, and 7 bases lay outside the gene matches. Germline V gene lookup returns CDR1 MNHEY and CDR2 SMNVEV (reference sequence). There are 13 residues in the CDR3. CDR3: CASNNLDRAEAFF. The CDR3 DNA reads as TGTGCCAGCAATAACTTGGACAGGGCTGAAGCTTTCTTT.